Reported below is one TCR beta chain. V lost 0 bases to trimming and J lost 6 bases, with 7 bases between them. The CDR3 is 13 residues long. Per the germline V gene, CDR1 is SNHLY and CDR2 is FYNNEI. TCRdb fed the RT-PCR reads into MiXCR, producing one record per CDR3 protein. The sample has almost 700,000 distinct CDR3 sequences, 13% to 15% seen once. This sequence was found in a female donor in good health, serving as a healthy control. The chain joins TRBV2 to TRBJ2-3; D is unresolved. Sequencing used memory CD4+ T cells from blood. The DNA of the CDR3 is TGTGCCAGCAGTGAAGCTGAGTTTGATACGCAGTATTTT. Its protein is CASSEAEFDTQYF.